The 32 T cell receptor beta chains below come from one sample, sequenced in a study of cytomegalovirus exposure and HLA in healthy donors. Clones were read by immunoSEQ multiplex PCR, and TCRdb kept only the in-frame ones, dropping some. The profile shows around 300,000 clones, 70% to 90% of them singletons. The sample comprised PBMCs. These receptor sequences come from a man aged 25-40 years in good health and CMV-seronegative.

The chain is built from TRBV4-1 and TRBJ2-1; TRBD2 matches at 12 bases. There are 16 residues in the CDR3. CDR1 is MGHRA, CDR2 YSYEKL, per germline. J lost 10 bases, V lost 4 bases, and 11 bases had no gene match. CDR3 DNA sequence: TGCGCCAGCAGCCCCTCTAGCGGGGGGGTTCGGCGGGAGCAGTTCTTC. Its translation is CASSPSSGGVRREQFF.

The chain carries TRBV5-5 and TRBJ2-7; tentative D call: TRBD1 (5 bases). The CDR3 extends over 13 amino acids. The germline gives CDR1 SGHKS, CDR2 YYEKEE (reference sequence). V was clipped by 2 bases and J by 5 bases, with 11 bases between them. Written as DNA, the CDR3 is TGTGCCAGCAGCTTTTCAGGGAACAACGAGCAGTACTTC. This encodes CASSFSGNNEQYF.

This chain uses TRBV7-9 with TRBJ2-7, with 8 bases that match TRBD1. Germline CDR1 reads SEHNR; CDR2 reads FQNEAQ (reference sequence). With V trimmed by 2 bases and J by 2 bases, 5 bases remained unmatched. CDR3 size: 15 residues. CDR3 DNA: TGTGCCAGCAGCTTATCAAGACAGGGGACCTACGAGCAGTACTTC. As protein: CASSLSRQGTYEQYF.

The chain uses TRBV11-2 and TRBJ1-1; D perhaps matches TRBD1 (5 bases). The CDR3 is 13 amino acids. Trimming stripped 1 base from V and 6 bases from J, with 9 bases between. In germline, CDR1 is SGHAT, CDR2 FQNNGV. The CDR3 loop reads CASSLVGTAEAFF. The CDR3 DNA follows: TGTGCCAGCAGCTTAGTTGGGACTGCTGAAGCTTTCTTT.

The chain links TRBV6-5 to TRBJ1-2; TRBD1 might be the D (5 bases). Germline CDR1 MNHEY, CDR2 SVGAGI. This CDR3 region has 13 residues. V shed 7 bases and J shed 3 bases, with 12 bases lying between them. The CDR3 DNA sequence: TGTGCCAGCACCGTAGGAGGGGACTATGGCTACACCTTC. It yields the protein CASTVGGDYGYTF.

This clone was seen a few times. The chain joins TRBV6-1 to TRBJ1-2; 7 bases are shared with TRBD1. With V trimmed by 0 bases and J by 7 bases, 8 bases remained unmatched. CDR1 is MNHNS and CDR2 is SASEGT in the germline V gene. CDR3 length: 15 residues. CDR3 coding DNA: TGTGCCAGCAGTGAAGCGGCATCGACAGGGATTGGCTACACCTTC. This sequence encodes CASSEAASTGIGYTF.

This rearrangement joins TRBV5-1 to TRBJ2-2, with TRBD2 identical over 8 bases. Germline values: CDR1 SGHRS, CDR2 YFSETQ. The CDR3 has 17 amino acids. The ends lost 1 base at V and 4 bases at J; junction bases unmatched: 9. The CDR3 sequence is CASSLYQKRGRTGELFF. CDR3 nucleotides: TGCGCCAGCAGCTTGTATCAAAAGCGGGGGCGCACCGGGGAGCTGTTTTTT.

This clone was recorded once. CDR3 in amino acids: CASSQVRGWQPQHF. The CDR3 DNA reads as TGCGCCAGCAGCCAAGTTAGGGGTTGGCAGCCCCAGCATTTT. This chain links TRBV4-3 with TRBJ1-5; D possibly corresponds to TRBD1 (5 bases). V was clipped by 1 base and J by 7 bases, with 11 bases between them. Germline V gene sequence: CDR1 LGHNA, CDR2 YSLEER. This CDR3 comprises 14 residues.

This sequence joins TRBV7-6 and TRBJ2-3; TRBD1 aligns across 12 bases. This CDR3 is built from 16 residues. Germline values: CDR1 SGHVS, CDR2 FNYEAQ. V was pared by 4 bases and J by 6 bases, with 8 bases of the junction left unmatched. The CDR3 DNA sequence: TGTGCCAGCAGCTCAGGGACAGGGGGCGAGTGGGATACGCAGTATTTT. Its translation is CASSSGTGGEWDTQYF.

The CDR3 reads CASSEVGASTEAFF. CDR3 nucleotide sequence: TGTGCCAGCAGTGAAGTAGGGGCGAGCACTGAAGCTTTCTTT. The gene calls are TRBV6-1 and TRBJ1-1; weak D call: TRBD1 (5 bases). Per germline, CDR1 MNHNS and CDR2 SASEGT. CDR3 length equals 14 residues. V lost 1 base and J 4 bases, leaving 10 bases between the germline ends.

J is TRBJ1-2 and V is TRBV19; TRBD1 matches 9 bases. This CDR3 is 15 amino acids long. Germline V gene lookup returns CDR1 LNHDA and CDR2 SQIVND (reference sequence). Unmatched junction bases numbered 8, after V lost 5 bases and J lost 4 bases. CDR3 sequence: CASSVNRGQIYGYTF. CDR3 bases: TGTGCCAGTAGTGTGAACAGGGGGCAGATCTATGGCTACACCTTC.

The count of this clone is one. This chain links TRBV6-5 with TRBJ1-2, with D possibly TRBD1 on 5 matching bases. The CDR3 covers 14 residues. CDR1 and CDR2 from the germline V gene are MNHEY and SVGAGI. V lost 0 bases and J 4 bases, leaving 9 bases between the germline ends. The CDR3 DNA is TGTGCCAGCAGTTACTCCAGGGTGGGCTATGGCTACACCTTC. It yields the protein CASSYSRVGYGYTF.

The chain couples TRBV6-5 to TRBJ1-1, with a possible D match to TRBD1 (5 bases). The CDR3 is 15 residues long. Germline assignment: CDR1 MNHEY and CDR2 SVGAGI. V was pared by 5 bases and J by 1 base, with 14 bases between. CDR3 amino acids: CASSPSTEPNTEAFF. CDR3 bases: TGTGCCAGCAGTCCCTCGACAGAGCCGAACACTGAAGCTTTCTTT.

The chain carries TRBV15 and TRBJ1-1; tentative D call: TRBD1 (6 bases). The CDR3 spans 13 residues. V was shortened by 4 bases and J by 7 bases, with 13 bases between the two germline ends. The germline V gene encodes CDR1 LNHNV and CDR2 YYDKDF (reference sequence). The CDR3 sequence: CATSIPNRVEAFF. CDR3 in DNA: TGTGCCACCAGCATCCCCAACAGGGTTGAAGCTTTCTTT.

The rearrangement joins TRBV5-4 to TRBJ1-1; TRBD1 might be the D (5 bases). Germline V gives CDR1 SGHNT, CDR2 YYREEE (reference sequence). The CDR3 loop spans 14 amino acids. The V end was cut by 0 bases, the J end by 4 bases, with 10 bases between. The CDR3 nucleotides are TGTGCCAGCAGCTTGGGTCAGGGTTTCACTGAAGCTTTCTTT. This sequence encodes CASSLGQGFTEAFF. Complete variable domain (other parts from reference TRBV5-4 and TRBJ1-1): ETGVTQSPTHLIKTRGQQVTLRCSSQSGHNTVSWYQQALGQGPQFIFQYYREEENGRGNFPPRFSGLQFPNYSSELNVNALELDDSALYLCASSLGQGFTEAFFGQGTRLTVV.

This clone was seen a handful of times. The chain recombines TRBV18 with TRBJ1-2; 7 nucleotides agree with TRBD1. Germline CDR1 and CDR2: KGHSH and LQKENI. The CDR3 is 15 residues long. V shed 4 bases and J 0 bases; nucleotides not matched to a gene: 5. CDR3 amino acids: CASSRGDSSNYGYTF. The CDR3 coding sequence is TGTGCCAGCTCACGCGGGGACAGTTCTAACTATGGCTACACCTTC.

In this sample, this clone turned up once. The CDR3 region is CASGEESPGYGYTF. In nucleotides, the CDR3 is TGCGCCAGCGGGGAGGAGAGTCCTGGCTATGGCTACACCTTC. This sequence joins TRBV4-1 and TRBJ1-2; no clear D. The CDR3 consists of 14 residues. V gave up 8 bases and J gave up 4 bases, with 17 bases separating them. Germline loops: CDR1 MGHRA, CDR2 YSYEKL.

V and J are TRBV6-5 and TRBJ1-1; a possible D gene is TRBD1 (5 bases). Germline CDR1 is MNHEY and CDR2 is SVGAGI. V shed 7 bases and J shed 7 bases, with 19 bases lying between them. The length of the CDR3 is 14 residues. The CDR3 coding sequence is TGTGCCAGCAACACCCGGGGGGGTGTTGGTGAAGCTTTCTTT. It codes for CASNTRGGVGEAFF.

The chain carries TRBV2 and TRBJ2-2, with D uncertain. V shed 5 bases and J shed 3 bases, with 4 bases lying between them. The CDR3 is 12 amino acids. Germline V gives CDR1 SNHLY, CDR2 FYNNEI. The CDR3 DNA follows: TGTGCCAGCAGTAGAGACACCGGGGAGCTGTTTTTT. Its translation is CASSRDTGELFF. Complete variable domain (other parts from reference TRBV2 and TRBJ2-2): EPEVTQTPSHQVTQMGQEVILRCVPISNHLYFYWYRQILGQKVEFLVSFYNNEISEKSEIFDDQFSVERPDGSNFTLKIRSTKLEDSAMYFCASSRDTGELFFGEGSRLTVL.

V usage is TRBV4-1 and J usage is TRBJ1-1, with no clear D. V lost 1 base and J 13 bases, leaving 22 bases between the germline ends. This CDR3 has 15 amino acids. Germline loops: CDR1 MGHRA, CDR2 YSYEKL. The CDR3 spells CASSQVHGGVGEVFF. The DNA for the CDR3 is TGCGCCAGCAGCCAAGTTCATGGCGGGGTTGGGGAGGTTTTCTTT.

The chain links TRBV11-3 to TRBJ2-3; 11 bases match TRBD2. The CDR3 runs 16 residues. J lost 2 bases, V lost 6 bases, and 7 bases had no gene match. Germline CDR1 reads SGHNT; CDR2 reads YENEEA. CDR3 in DNA: TGTGCCAGCAGTGATCTAGCGGGGGGACCCACAGATACGCAGTATTTT. This sequence encodes CASSDLAGGPTDTQYF.

The chain uses TRBV27 and TRBJ2-5; 14 positions agree with TRBD2. This CDR3 has 17 amino acids. V lost 6 bases to trimming and J lost 5 bases; unmatched junction nucleotides: 11. Germline loops: CDR1 MNHEY, CDR2 SMNVEV (reference sequence). DNA for the CDR3: TGTGCCAGCAGCAGAAGACTAGCGGGGGGGCTGGGGGAGACCCAGTACTTC. Its protein product is CASSRRLAGGLGETQYF.

As DNA, the CDR3 is TGTGCCAGCAGCCCGCGGACTAGCGGGGACCGCTCCTACAATGAGCAGTTCTTC. Residues: CASSPRTSGDRSYNEQFF. The rearrangement uses TRBV7-2 and TRBJ2-1; TRBD2 aligns across 12 bases. V lost 5 bases, J lost 0 bases, and 8 bases stayed unmatched. From germline, CDR1 is SGHTA and CDR2 FQGNSA. The CDR3 consists of 18 residues.

This chain joins TRBV19 and TRBJ1-4; 7 bases fit TRBD1. Germline V gene data show CDR1 as LNHDA and CDR2 as SQIVND (reference sequence). The V segment lost 5 bases and the J segment 3 bases; nucleotides outside the gene matches: 12. The CDR3 is 17 residues long. CDR3 sequence: CASSPLGQSLANEKLFF. For the CDR3, the DNA is TGTGCCAGTAGTCCTTTGGGACAGAGCTTGGCTAATGAAAAACTGTTTTTT.

This chain links TRBV19 with TRBJ2-7; TRBD1 matches 9 bases. Germline CDR1 reads LNHDA; CDR2 reads SQIVND (reference sequence). V shed 6 bases and J 2 bases; nucleotides not matched to a gene: 5. The CDR3 has 14 amino acids. CDR3 in amino acids: CASSDRDRAYEQYF. The CDR3, as DNA: TGTGCCAGTAGCGACCGGGACAGGGCCTACGAGCAGTACTTC.

In this sample, this clone turned up a few times. V and J are TRBV10-3 and TRBJ1-1; TRBD1 aligns across 10 bases. Germline CDR1 reads ENHRY; CDR2 reads SYGVKD. V trimming: 5 bases; J trimming: 2 bases; junction bases outside the gene matches: 2. The CDR3 extends over 14 amino acids. CDR3: CAISPTGGNTEAFF. CDR3 bases: TGTGCCATCAGTCCGACAGGGGGCAACACTGAAGCTTTCTTT.

A few counts support this clone. The chain combines TRBV30 with TRBJ1-5; D gene ambiguous. V was trimmed by 0 bases and J by 0 bases, leaving 9 bases between them. Germline V CDR1 and CDR2: GTSNPN, SVGIG (reference sequence). The CDR3 is 15 amino acids. The CDR3 region has the DNA TGTGCCTGGAGTGTGAGCAGGAATAGCAATCAGCCCCAGCATTTT. Its translation: CAWSVSRNSNQPQHF.

The rearrangement joins TRBV5-6 to TRBJ2-2; 10 bases are a match to TRBD1. Germline loops: CDR1 SGHDT, CDR2 YYEEEE. V was pared by 4 bases and J by 4 bases, with 7 bases of the junction left unmatched. The CDR3 extends over 16 amino acids. The CDR3 loop is CASSVEGQGSTGELFF. CDR3 coding DNA: TGTGCCAGCAGCGTCGAGGGACAGGGGTCCACCGGGGAGCTGTTTTTT.

The chain joins TRBV9 to TRBJ1-2; weak D call: TRBD1 (5 bases). V was cut by 4 bases and J by 6 bases, with 25 bases left in between. Germline CDR1 SGDLS, CDR2 YYNGEE. The CDR3 has 17 residues. CDR3 sequence reads: CASSKDIGAMLGHGYTF. DNA of the CDR3: TGTGCCAGCAGCAAAGATATAGGGGCAATGTTGGGCCATGGCTACACCTTC.

The rearrangement joins TRBV14 to TRBJ2-7, with a weak D call TRBD2 (5 bases). The germline V gene encodes CDR1 SGHDN and CDR2 FVKESK. CDR3 length equals 13 residues. V gave up 0 bases and J gave up 7 bases, with 10 bases separating them. As DNA, the CDR3 is TGTGCCAGCAGCCAAGATAGCGTCGGGGAGCAGTACTTC. It specifies CASSQDSVGEQYF.

The chain joins TRBV27 to TRBJ2-7; 7 positions match TRBD1. The V gene's germline CDR1 is MNHEY and CDR2 SMNVEV (reference sequence). J lost 2 bases, V lost 3 bases, and 7 bases had no gene match. CDR3 size: 15 residues. CDR3 protein: CASSFDRTGAYEQYF. DNA of the CDR3: TGTGCCAGCAGTTTCGATCGAACAGGGGCCTACGAGCAGTACTTC.

The chain uses TRBV5-4 and TRBJ1-4, with D hard to call. CDR3 length: 15 residues. V was cut by 4 bases and J by 0 bases, with 10 bases left in between. The germline V gene has CDR1 SGHNT and CDR2 YYREEE (reference sequence). This CDR3 reads CASSLSPSTNEKLFF. The CDR3 DNA reads as TGTGCCAGCAGCCTCTCCCCTTCAACTAATGAAAAACTGTTTTTT.